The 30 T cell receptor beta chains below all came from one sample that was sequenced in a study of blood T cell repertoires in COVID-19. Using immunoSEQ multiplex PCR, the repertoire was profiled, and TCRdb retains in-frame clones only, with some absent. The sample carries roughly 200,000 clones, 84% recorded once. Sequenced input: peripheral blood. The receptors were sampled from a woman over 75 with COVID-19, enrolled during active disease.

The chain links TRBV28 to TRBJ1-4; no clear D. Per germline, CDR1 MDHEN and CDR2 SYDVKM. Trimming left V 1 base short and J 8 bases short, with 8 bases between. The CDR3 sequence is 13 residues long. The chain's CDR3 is CASSLSGGEKLFF. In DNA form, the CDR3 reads TGTGCCAGCAGTTTATCTGGCGGCGAAAAACTGTTTTTT.

CDR3 DNA: TGTGCCAGCAGTTACAGGGAGTCGGGAGCTTTCTTT. Its translation is CASSYRESGAFF. This chain joins TRBV6-6 and TRBJ1-1; D not resolved. Germline V lookup: CDR1 MNHNY, CDR2 SVGAGI (reference sequence). There are 12 residues in the CDR3. The ends were cut back, 2 bases at V and 10 bases at J, with 11 bases in the middle.

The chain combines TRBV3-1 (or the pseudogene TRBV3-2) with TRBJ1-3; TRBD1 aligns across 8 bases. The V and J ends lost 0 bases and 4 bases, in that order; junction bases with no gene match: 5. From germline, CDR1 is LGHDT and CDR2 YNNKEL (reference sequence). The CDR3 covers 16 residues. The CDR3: CASSQDLRQGGNTIYF. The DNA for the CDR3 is TGTGCCAGCAGCCAAGATCTCAGACAGGGGGGAAACACCATATATTTT.

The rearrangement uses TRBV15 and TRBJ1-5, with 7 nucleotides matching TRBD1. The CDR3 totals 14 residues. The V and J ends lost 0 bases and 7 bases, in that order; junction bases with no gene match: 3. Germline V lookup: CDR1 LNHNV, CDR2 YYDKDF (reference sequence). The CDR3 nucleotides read TGTGCCACCAGCAGAGAGACAGGGATACAGCCCCAGCATTTT. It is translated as CATSRETGIQPQHF.

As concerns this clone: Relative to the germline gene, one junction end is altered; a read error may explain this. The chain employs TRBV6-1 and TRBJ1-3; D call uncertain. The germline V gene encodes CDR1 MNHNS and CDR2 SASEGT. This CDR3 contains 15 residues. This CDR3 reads CASSEGSGWGNTIYF. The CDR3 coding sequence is TGTGCCAGCAGCGAAGGGAGTGGATGGGGAAACACCATATATTTT.

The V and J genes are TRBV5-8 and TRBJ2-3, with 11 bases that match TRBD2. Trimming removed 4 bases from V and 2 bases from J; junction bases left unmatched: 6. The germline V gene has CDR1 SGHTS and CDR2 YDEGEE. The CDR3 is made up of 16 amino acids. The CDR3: CASSEGTSGSTDTQYF. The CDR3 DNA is TGTGCCAGCAGCGAAGGGACTAGCGGCTCCACAGATACGCAGTATTTT.

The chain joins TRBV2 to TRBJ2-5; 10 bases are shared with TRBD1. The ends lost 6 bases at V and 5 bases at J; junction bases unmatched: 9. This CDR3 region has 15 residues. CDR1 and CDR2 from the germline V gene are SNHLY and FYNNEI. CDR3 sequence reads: CASSPQGQGRETQYF. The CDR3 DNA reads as TGTGCCAGCAGCCCCCAGGGACAGGGGCGGGAGACCCAGTACTTC.

CDR3 sequence: CAITPASGVTGELFF. As DNA, the CDR3 is TGTGCCATCACCCCGGCTAGCGGAGTCACCGGGGAGCTGTTTTTT. The V gene is TRBV7-9, the J gene TRBJ2-2; TRBD2 agrees at 7 bases. Germline CDR1 and CDR2: SEHNR and FQNEAQ (reference sequence). The CDR3 runs to 15 residues. Germline trimming cut 10 bases from V and 4 bases from J; bases unmatched to any gene: 12.

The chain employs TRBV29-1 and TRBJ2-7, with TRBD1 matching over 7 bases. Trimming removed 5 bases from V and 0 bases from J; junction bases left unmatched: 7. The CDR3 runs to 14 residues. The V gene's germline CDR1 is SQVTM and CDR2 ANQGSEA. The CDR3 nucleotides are TGCAGCGTTACAGGGGCGACGAGCTCCTACGAGCAGTACTTC. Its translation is CSVTGATSSYEQYF.

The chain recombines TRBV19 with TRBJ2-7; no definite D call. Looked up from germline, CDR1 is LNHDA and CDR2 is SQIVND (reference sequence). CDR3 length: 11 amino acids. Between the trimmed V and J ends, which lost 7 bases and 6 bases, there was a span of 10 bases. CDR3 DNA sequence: TGTGCCAGTACCCACCTAGGCGAGCAGTACTTC. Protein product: CASTHLGEQYF.

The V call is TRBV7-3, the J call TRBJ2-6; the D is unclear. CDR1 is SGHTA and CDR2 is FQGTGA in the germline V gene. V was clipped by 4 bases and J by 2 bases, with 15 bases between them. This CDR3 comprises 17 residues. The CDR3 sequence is CASSYLPTETGANVLTF. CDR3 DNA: TGTGCCAGCAGCTACTTACCCACAGAAACTGGGGCCAACGTCCTGACTTTC.

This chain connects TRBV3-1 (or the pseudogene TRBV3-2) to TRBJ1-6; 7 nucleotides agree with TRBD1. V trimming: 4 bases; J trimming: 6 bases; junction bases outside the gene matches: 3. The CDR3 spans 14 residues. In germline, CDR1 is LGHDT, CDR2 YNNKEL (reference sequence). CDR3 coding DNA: TGTGCCAGCAGCCTGGGACAGACTAATTCACCCCTCCACTTT. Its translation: CASSLGQTNSPLHF.

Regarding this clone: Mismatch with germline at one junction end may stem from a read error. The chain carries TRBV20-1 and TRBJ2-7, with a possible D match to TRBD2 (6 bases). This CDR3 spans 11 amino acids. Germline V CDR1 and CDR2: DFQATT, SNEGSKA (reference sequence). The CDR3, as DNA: TGCAGTGCTGGGGACTCCTCCGAGCAGTACTTC. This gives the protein CSAGDSSEQYF.

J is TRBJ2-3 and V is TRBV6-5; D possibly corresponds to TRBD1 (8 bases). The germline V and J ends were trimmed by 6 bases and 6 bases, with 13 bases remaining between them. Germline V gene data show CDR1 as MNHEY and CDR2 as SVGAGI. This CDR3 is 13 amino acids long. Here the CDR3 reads CASRKQGGDTQYF. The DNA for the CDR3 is TGTGCCAGCAGAAAACAGGGGGGGGATACGCAGTATTTT.

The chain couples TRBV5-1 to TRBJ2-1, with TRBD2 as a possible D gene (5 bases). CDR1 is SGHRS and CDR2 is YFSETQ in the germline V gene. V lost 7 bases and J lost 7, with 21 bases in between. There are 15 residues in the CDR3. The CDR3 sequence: CASALTSEGLNEQFF. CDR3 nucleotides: TGCGCCAGCGCCCTAACTAGTGAAGGATTGAATGAGCAGTTCTTC.

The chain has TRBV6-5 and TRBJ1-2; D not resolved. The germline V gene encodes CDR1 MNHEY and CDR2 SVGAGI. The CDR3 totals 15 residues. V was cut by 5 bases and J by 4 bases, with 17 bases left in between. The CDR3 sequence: CASSPPGGGVYGYTF. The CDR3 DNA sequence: TGTGCCAGCAGTCCTCCAGGCGGAGGTGTCTATGGCTACACCTTC.

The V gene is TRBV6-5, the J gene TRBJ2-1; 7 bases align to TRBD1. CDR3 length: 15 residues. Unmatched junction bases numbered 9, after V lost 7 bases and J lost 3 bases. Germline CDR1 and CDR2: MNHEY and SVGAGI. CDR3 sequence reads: CASIEGAAGYNEQFF. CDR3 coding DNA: TGTGCCAGCATCGAGGGGGCCGCCGGCTACAATGAGCAGTTCTTC.

CDR3 sequence reads: CASSLARVGAFF. The CDR3, as DNA: TGTGCCAGCAGTTTAGCGCGGGTTGGAGCTTTCTTT. The genes are TRBV12-3 or TRBV12-4 and TRBJ1-1, with D hard to call. V was clipped by 0 bases and J by 10 bases, with 9 bases between them. This CDR3 contains 12 residues.

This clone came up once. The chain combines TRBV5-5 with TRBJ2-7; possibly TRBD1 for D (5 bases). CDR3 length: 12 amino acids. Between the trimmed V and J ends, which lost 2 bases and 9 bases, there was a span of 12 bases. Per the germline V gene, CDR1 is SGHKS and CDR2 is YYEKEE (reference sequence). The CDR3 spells CASSFGRAGQYF. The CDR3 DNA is TGTGCCAGCAGCTTCGGCAGGGCAGGGCAGTACTTC.

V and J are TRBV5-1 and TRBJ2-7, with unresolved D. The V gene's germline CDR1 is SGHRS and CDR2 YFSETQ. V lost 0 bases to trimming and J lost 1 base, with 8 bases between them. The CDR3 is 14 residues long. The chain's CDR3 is CASSLAVSSYEQYF. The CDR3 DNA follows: TGCGCCAGCAGCTTGGCAGTCAGTTCCTACGAGCAGTACTTC.

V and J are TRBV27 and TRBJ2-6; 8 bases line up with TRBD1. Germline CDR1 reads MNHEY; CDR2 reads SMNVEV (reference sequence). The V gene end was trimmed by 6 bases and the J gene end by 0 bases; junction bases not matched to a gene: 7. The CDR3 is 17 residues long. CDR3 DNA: TGTGCCAGCAGACGGACAGGGCCGGCCTCTGGGGCCAACGTCCTGACTTTC. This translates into CASRRTGPASGANVLTF.

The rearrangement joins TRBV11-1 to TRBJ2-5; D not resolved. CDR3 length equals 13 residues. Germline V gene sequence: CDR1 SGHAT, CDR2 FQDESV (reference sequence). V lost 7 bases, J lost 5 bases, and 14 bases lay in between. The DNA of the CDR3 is TGTGCCAGCACGACTCAGCCTGGGGAGACCCAGTACTTC. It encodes CASTTQPGETQYF.

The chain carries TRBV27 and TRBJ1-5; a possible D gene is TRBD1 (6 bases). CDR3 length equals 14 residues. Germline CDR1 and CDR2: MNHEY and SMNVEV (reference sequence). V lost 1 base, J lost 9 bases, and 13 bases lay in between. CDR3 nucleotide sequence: TGTGCCAGCAGTTTATTAGGGGGGGAGTGGCCCCAGCATTTT. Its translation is CASSLLGGEWPQHF.

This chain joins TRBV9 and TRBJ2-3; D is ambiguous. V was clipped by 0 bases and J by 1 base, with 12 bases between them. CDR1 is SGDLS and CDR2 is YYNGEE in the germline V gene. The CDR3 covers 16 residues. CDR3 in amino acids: CASSVASGPGTDTQYF. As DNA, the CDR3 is TGTGCCAGCAGCGTAGCGAGTGGGCCCGGCACAGATACGCAGTATTTT.

The CDR3, as DNA: TGTGCCAGCAGCCAGGAGGGGCGCCCACGGGGCTACACCTTC. It encodes CASSQEGRPRGYTF. V usage is TRBV3-1 (or the pseudogene TRBV3-2) and J usage is TRBJ1-2; possible D gene TRBD1, 5 bases. Germline V gene sequence: CDR1 LGHDT, CDR2 YNNKEL (reference sequence). The V gene lost 3 bases and the J gene lost 8 bases, with 16 bases spanning the gap. CDR3 size: 14 residues.

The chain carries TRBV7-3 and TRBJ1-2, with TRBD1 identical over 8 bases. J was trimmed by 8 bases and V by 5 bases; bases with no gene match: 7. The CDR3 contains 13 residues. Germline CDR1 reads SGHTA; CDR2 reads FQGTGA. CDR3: CASSPGPGGGYTF. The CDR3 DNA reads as TGTGCCAGCAGCCCAGGTCCAGGGGGCGGCTACACCTTC.

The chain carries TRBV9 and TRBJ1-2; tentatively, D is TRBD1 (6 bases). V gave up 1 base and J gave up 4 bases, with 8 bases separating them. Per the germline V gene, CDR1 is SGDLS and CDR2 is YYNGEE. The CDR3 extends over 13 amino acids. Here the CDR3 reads CASSVRGGYGYTF. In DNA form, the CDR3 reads TGTGCCAGCAGCGTAAGAGGGGGCTATGGCTACACCTTC. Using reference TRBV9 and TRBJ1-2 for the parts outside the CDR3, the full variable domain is DSGVTQTPKHLITATGQRVTLRCSPRSGDLSVYWYQQSLDQGLQFLIQYYNGEERAKGNILERFSAQQFPDLHSELNLSSLELGDSALYFCASSVRGGYGYTFGSGTRLTVV.

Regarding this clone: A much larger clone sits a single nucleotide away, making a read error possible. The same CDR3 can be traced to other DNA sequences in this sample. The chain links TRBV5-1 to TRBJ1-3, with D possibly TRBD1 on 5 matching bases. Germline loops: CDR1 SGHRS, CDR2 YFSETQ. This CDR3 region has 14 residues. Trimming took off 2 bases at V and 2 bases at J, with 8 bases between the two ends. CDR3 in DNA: TGCGCCAGCAGCTTAGGGACTGCTGGAAACACCATATATTTT. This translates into CASSLGTAGNTIYF.

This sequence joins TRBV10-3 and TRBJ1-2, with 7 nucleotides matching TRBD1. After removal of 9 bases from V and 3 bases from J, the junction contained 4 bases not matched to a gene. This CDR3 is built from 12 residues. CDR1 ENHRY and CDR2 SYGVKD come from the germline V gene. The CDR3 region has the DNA TGTGCCATGCGACAGGGTGACTATGGCTACACCTTC. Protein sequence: CAMRQGDYGYTF.

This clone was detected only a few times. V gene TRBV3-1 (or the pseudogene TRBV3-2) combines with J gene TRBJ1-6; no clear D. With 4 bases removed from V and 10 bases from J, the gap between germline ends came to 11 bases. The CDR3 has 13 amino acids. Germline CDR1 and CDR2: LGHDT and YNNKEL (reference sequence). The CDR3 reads CASSPSLESPLHF. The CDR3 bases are TGTGCCAGCAGCCCGTCGTTGGAGTCACCCCTCCACTTT.